Listed here are 10 T cell receptor beta chains from one sample, sequenced in a study of response to subunit inactivated influenza vaccine. TCRdb used MiXCR to reprocess the RT-PCR reads, holding one entry per CDR3 protein. This sample yields more than 200,000 distinct CDR3 sequences, of which less than 15% are seen a single time; less than 8.5% belongs to the top ten. The sequencing here drew on non-naive T cells sorted from PBMCs, taken 14 to 15 days before vaccination. The receptors come from a middle-aged man who received an inactivated influenza vaccine.

This clonotype was observed a few times. J is TRBJ2-7 and V is TRBV4-3; TRBD1 matches 12 bases. The CDR3 is 15 residues long. The germline V gene has CDR1 LGHNA and CDR2 YSLEER. Losses at the gene ends were 5 bases for V and 4 bases for J; bases not matched to a gene: 6. CDR3 sequence reads: CASSYGTGGGYEQYF. The CDR3 bases are TGCGCCAGCAGCTACGGGACAGGGGGCGGTTACGAGCAGTACTTC.

This clonotype was observed at least ten times. The rearrangement links TRBV12-3 or TRBV12-4 to TRBJ2-1, with 9 bases fitting TRBD2. After removal of 3 bases from V and 6 bases from J, the junction contained 6 bases not matched to a gene. This CDR3 has 15 amino acids. The CDR3 reads CASSFFLAGRNEQFF. The CDR3 coding sequence is TGTGCCAGCAGTTTTTTCCTAGCGGGGCGCAATGAGCAGTTCTTC.

This clonotype appeared a few times. J is TRBJ1-2 and V is TRBV28; D gene uncertain. Germline V gives CDR1 MDHEN, CDR2 SYDVKM. V was shortened by 5 bases and J by 1 base, with 14 bases between the two germline ends. There are 15 residues in the CDR3. In DNA form, the CDR3 reads TGTGCCAGCAGTCTACGGGGAGGGATTAACTATGGCTACACCTTC. Amino acid sequence: CASSLRGGINYGYTF.

This clonotype appeared many times. This chain joins TRBV9 and TRBJ2-2; D is undetermined. This CDR3 has 15 residues. Trimming took 0 bases from V and 0 from J, leaving 6 bases between them. Germline V CDR1 and CDR2: SGDLS, YYNGEE. Here the CDR3 DNA reads TGTGCCAGCAGCGTAGATAGTGCGAACACCGGGGAGCTGTTTTTT. Amino acid sequence: CASSVDSANTGELFF.

Points on this clonotype: The junction and the germline gene differ at one end; a read error may be behind it. The chain links TRBV30 to TRBJ2-1, with D possibly called TRBD1 or TRBD2 (5 bases each). There are 15 residues in the CDR3. CDR1 GTSNPN and CDR2 SVGIG come from the germline V gene (reference sequence). Here the CDR3 DNA reads TGTGCCTGGAGACCCCGGGACCCCCAAGCCAATGAGCAGTTCTTT. This encodes CAWRPRDPQANEQFF.

The chain has TRBV2 and TRBJ1-1; 7 nucleotides align to TRBD1. Trimming took 5 bases from V and 8 from J; bases not matched to a gene: 5. The CDR3 length is 12 residues. CDR1 is SNHLY, CDR2 FYNNEI, per germline. CDR3 nucleotides: TGTGCCAGCAGTCGGGACAGCGAGGAAGCTTTCTTT. Translated: CASSRDSEEAFF.

A word on this clonotype: One end of the junction varies from germline; a read error may be responsible. The chain combines TRBV29-1 with TRBJ2-3, with TRBD2 matching 7 bases. The V gene's germline CDR1 is SQVTM and CDR2 ANQGSEA. The length of the CDR3 is 16 residues. The CDR3 loop reads CCVEDQPGGLADTQYF. The DNA for the CDR3 is TGCTGCGTTGAAGACCAACCGGGGGGTTTGGCAGATACGCAGTATTTT.

This clonotype turned up a few times. V gene TRBV5-1 combines with J gene TRBJ2-5, with D perhaps TRBD1 (6 bases). This CDR3 contains 14 residues. The germline V gene has CDR1 SGHRS and CDR2 YFSETQ. V was shortened by 5 bases and J by 5 bases, with 16 bases between the two germline ends. This CDR3 is CASRTTGLRETQYF. The CDR3 DNA follows: TGCGCCAGCAGAACGACAGGCCTACGGGAGACCCAGTACTTC.

The chain carries TRBV3-1 and TRBJ2-1, with D maybe TRBD2 (6 bases). The V end was cut by 1 base, the J end by 10 bases, with 17 bases between. The CDR3 runs 15 residues. Per germline, CDR1 LGHDT and CDR2 YNNKEL (reference sequence). The CDR3 coding sequence is TGTGCCAGCAGCCAAGGCGGGGACCCTGGGAAGGAGCAGTTCTTC. The encoded protein is CASSQGGDPGKEQFF.

This clonotype was seen a few times. This rearrangement joins TRBV10-3 to TRBJ2-1; a possible D gene is TRBD1 (6 bases). The CDR3 is made up of 12 amino acids. Deletions cut 4 bases from V and 7 bases from J, with 8 bases between. Looked up from germline, CDR1 is ENHRY and CDR2 is SYGVKD. The CDR3 sequence: CAISGRGNEQFF. CDR3 DNA sequence: TGTGCCATCAGTGGCAGGGGAAATGAGCAGTTCTTC.